This is a list of T cell receptor beta chains from one sample in a study of shared clonotypes between healthy human individuals. Some clones are missing from TCRdb's copy, which holds only in-frame ones; the method was immunoSEQ multiplex PCR. There are 2.5 million or so clones in the sample; about 92% occur only once, and 0.13% to 0.15% lies in the top ten. The sequencing input was naive CD4+ T cells sorted from blood. These receptors were taken from a man younger than 30 in good health. Each CDR3 is given with its conserved first and last residue. D genes are given only for firm matches. Some rows mark clone size as missing; the rest say once, few, many or name a class of expanded clone.

size: NA
J: TRBJ2-5
V: TRBV5-1
D: NA
DNA: TGCGCCAGCAGCTTGCAGATTCTGCAAGAGACCCAGTACTTC
CDR3: CASSLQILQETQYF

size: NA
J: TRBJ2-2
V: TRBV2
D: NA
DNA: TGTGCCAGCAGCTTACAGGGTGGGGACACCGGGGAGCTGTTTTTT
CDR3: CASSLQGGDTGELFF

size: NA
J: TRBJ1-2
V: TRBV5-1
D: TRBD1
DNA: TGCGCCAGCAGCTTGGCCGGGACAGGGGGTGACGGCTACACCTTC
CDR3: CASSLAGTGGDGYTF

size: NA
J: TRBJ2-5
V: TRBV5-6
D: NA
DNA: TGTGCCAGCAGTGTGGATTGGGGGCTGAAGACCCAGTACTTC
CDR3: CASSVDWGLKTQYF

size: NA
J: TRBJ2-1
V: TRBV6-6
D: NA
DNA: TGTGCCAGCACCCAGGGGTGGACTGATAGACCCGGTGAGCAGTTCTTC
CDR3: CASTQGWTDRPGEQFF

size: once
J: TRBJ2-5
V: TRBV5-1
D: NA
DNA: TGCGCCAGCAGCTCTCTACGCGCAACCCAAGAGACCCAGTACTTC
CDR3: CASSSLRATQETQYF

size: NA
J: TRBJ2-5
V: TRBV13
D: TRBD1
DNA: TGTGCCAGCAGCTCGCAATACGGACAGGTGGAGACCCAGTACTTC
CDR3: CASSSQYGQVETQYF

size: NA
J: TRBJ1-6
V: TRBV28
D: NA
DNA: TGTGCCAGCAGTAATACAGGGTGGAATTCACCCCTCCACTTT
CDR3: CASSNTGWNSPLHF

size: once
J: TRBJ2-1
V: TRBV16
D: TRBD2
DNA: TGTGCCAGCAGCCAGTCTAGCGGGGTCTCCTACAATGAGCAGTTCTTC
CDR3: CASSQSSGVSYNEQFF

size: NA
J: TRBJ2-7
V: TRBV30
D: NA
DNA: TGTGCCTGGAGCGAACAGGGCTCCTACGAGCAGTACTTC
CDR3: CAWSEQGSYEQYF

size: NA
J: TRBJ1-2
V: TRBV2
D: TRBD1
DNA: TGTGCCAGCAGACGCGGACAGGGTCCCTATGGCTACACCTTC
CDR3: CASRRGQGPYGYTF

size: NA
J: TRBJ1-1
V: TRBV9
D: TRBD1
DNA: TGTGCCAGCAGCCCGACAGGGGCCAACACTGAAGCTTTCTTT
CDR3: CASSPTGANTEAFF

size: NA
J: TRBJ1-1
V: TRBV28
D: NA
DNA: TGTGCCAGCCTGGGGTTATCCAGCCTTGGCACTGAAGCTTTCTTT
CDR3: CASLGLSSLGTEAFF

size: NA
J: TRBJ1-2
V: TRBV19
D: NA
DNA: TGTGCCAGTAGTTTGGCCCAGGGCATCGGCTATGGCTACACCTTC
CDR3: CASSLAQGIGYGYTF

size: NA
J: TRBJ2-1
V: TRBV10-3
D: TRBD2
DNA: TGTGCCTCACGAAGGGAAGCGGGAGGGCCGGGGGAGCAGTTCTTC
CDR3: CASRREAGGPGEQFF

size: NA
J: TRBJ2-7
V: TRBV18
D: NA
DNA: TGTGCCAGCTCACCGGCCAGCCTCTACGAGCAGTACTTC
CDR3: CASSPASLYEQYF

size: NA
J: TRBJ2-1
V: TRBV4-2
D: NA
DNA: TGTGCCAGCAGCCAAGTTAGTAATAAGCAGTTCTTC
CDR3: CASSQVSNKQFF

size: once
J: TRBJ1-6
V: TRBV30
D: NA
DNA: TGTGCCTGGAGTGTGGCGAGCTCCTATAATTCACCCCTCCACTTT
CDR3: CAWSVASSYNSPLHF

size: NA
J: TRBJ1-3
V: TRBV19
D: TRBD1
DNA: TGTGCCAGTAGTGGCCCGGGACAGCGCTCTGGAAACACCATATATTTT
CDR3: CASSGPGQRSGNTIYF

size: NA
J: TRBJ1-1
V: TRBV6-6
D: NA
DNA: TGTGCCAGCTCCCGGAGGGGGGGGGCTGAAGCTTTCTTT
CDR3: CASSRRGGAEAFF

size: NA
J: TRBJ1-1
V: TRBV5-8
D: NA
DNA: TGTGCCAGCAGCACTAGGCTGGGAGGTGGGACTGAAGCTTTCTTT
CDR3: CASSTRLGGGTEAFF

size: NA
J: TRBJ2-2
V: TRBV6-1
D: TRBD2
DNA: TGTGCCAGCAATAGCGGGGGTTTGGACACCGGGGAGCTGTTTTTT
CDR3: CASNSGGLDTGELFF

size: NA
J: TRBJ2-2
V: TRBV5-1
D: TRBD1
DNA: TGCGCCAGCAGCCCGGGACAGAGCACCGGGGAGCTGTTTTTT
CDR3: CASSPGQSTGELFF

size: NA
J: TRBJ1-5
V: TRBV6-5
D: NA
DNA: TGTGCCAGCAGTCGGGGAGGATCAGGTCAGCCCCAGCATTTT
CDR3: CASSRGGSGQPQHF

size: few
J: TRBJ1-5
V: TRBV6-6
D: NA
DNA: TGTGCCAGCAGTTACGGGGCAGACTATAGCAATCAGCCCCAGCATTTT
CDR3: CASSYGADYSNQPQHF

size: once
J: TRBJ1-5
V: TRBV19
D: NA
DNA: TGTGCCAGTAGTATTAATTCGGGATCTCAGCCCCAGCATTTT
CDR3: CASSINSGSQPQHF

size: NA
J: TRBJ2-7
V: TRBV6-5
D: NA
DNA: TGTGCCAGCAGGGACAGTGGGGGCTCGACCTACGAGCAGTACTTC
CDR3: CASRDSGGSTYEQYF

size: NA
J: TRBJ1-1
V: TRBV5-3
D: NA
DNA: TGTGCCAGAAGCTCCCCGGGAGCCAACCAGATGAACACTGAAGCTTTCTTT
CDR3: CARSSPGANQMNTEAFF

size: once
J: TRBJ2-3
V: TRBV28
D: NA
DNA: TGTGCCAGCAGTTTTACGGGGTTCACAGATACGCAGTATTTT
CDR3: CASSFTGFTDTQYF